These T cell receptor beta chains were read from a single sample in a study of T-cell memory formation after mild COVID-19. TCRdb re-called the 5' RACE reads with MiXCR, one entry per CDR3 protein. The table has around 250,000 distinct CDR3 sequences, 7.5% to 10% seen once; the top ten hold more than 20%. Sequencing used PBMCs or a T cell subset sorted from them (not recorded which). These receptors originate from a man between 18 and 35 years old who had mild COVID-19 (a few samples of this study predate the infection). Cell type and time point are not known. Both conserved end residues are part of each CDR3. A D gene is named only where the DNA matches it firmly. For some rows the clone size is stated as once, few or many, or as a class when expanded; others skip it.

cdr3_nt	cdr3_aa	v_call	j_call	d_call	clone_size
TGTGCCAGCAGGTTAGCGGGGGACTACGAGCAGTACTTC	CASRLAGDYEQYF	TRBV5-4	TRBJ2-7	TRBD2	-
TGTGCCAGCAGCTTAAAGACAGGGGTGAACACCGGGGAGCTGTTTTTT	CASSLKTGVNTGELFF	TRBV11-2	TRBJ2-2	TRBD1	many
TGCAGTGCGGATACGGGGACGGGTATTATGAATTCACCCCTCCACTTT	CSADTGTGIMNSPLHF	TRBV20-1	TRBJ1-6	-	-
TGTGCCAGCAGTGACGGGGGCGGCTACACCTTC	CASSDGGGYTF	TRBV6-4	TRBJ1-2	-	-
TGCGCCAGCAGCAGGGAGGGGGTTCGGGAGACCCAGTACTTC	CASSREGVRETQYF	TRBV10-2	TRBJ2-5	-	-
TGTGCCAGCAGCTTCAGTCCCCAAGAGACCCAGTACTTC	CASSFSPQETQYF	TRBV7-2	TRBJ2-5	-	few
TGTGCCAGCAGCCCGGGACAGATCAATCAGCCCCAGCATTTT	CASSPGQINQPQHF	TRBV5-6	TRBJ1-5	TRBD1	few
TGTGCCAGCAGCGACAGGGCGGGATACGAGCAGTACTTC	CASSDRAGYEQYF	TRBV7-2	TRBJ2-7	-	few
TGTGCCAGCAGCCAAACCCTAGCGGGGGGCTGGGATACGCAGTATTTT	CASSQTLAGGWDTQYF	TRBV7-2	TRBJ2-3	TRBD2	many
TGTGCCAGCAGTTATCGGGGGGGACAGAACACTGAAGCTTTCTTT	CASSYRGGQNTEAFF	TRBV28	TRBJ1-1	-	many
TGCAGCGTTGGGGCCTACACCGGGGAGCTGTTTTTT	CSVGAYTGELFF	TRBV29-1	TRBJ2-2	-	few
TGTGCCAGCGGACCAGCCTATGGCTACACCTTC	CASGPAYGYTF	TRBV6-1	TRBJ1-2	-	-
TGTGCCAGCAGTTACAGGGCTAGCGGGGTTGGCGAGCAGTACTTC	CASSYRASGVGEQYF	TRBV6-5	TRBJ2-7	TRBD2	few
TGTGCCAGCAGGGGACAGGGCGTAAACACTGAAGCTTACTTT	CASRGQGVNTEAYF	TRBV6-1	TRBJ1-1	TRBD1	-
TGCAGTGCTAGAGATTGGGCAGTATATGGCTACACCTTC	CSARDWAVYGYTF	TRBV20-1	TRBJ1-2	-	few
TGTGCCAGCAGTACCACAGGGACCACAGATACGCAGTATTTT	CASSTTGTTDTQYF	TRBV28	TRBJ2-3	-	few
TGCAGTGTCGCCCAGGGGCAGGTCTCCTACGAGCAGTACTTC	CSVAQGQVSYEQYF	TRBV20-1	TRBJ2-7	-	once
TGCGCCAGCAGCACGACAACAGGAGAGACCCAGTACTTC	CASSTTTGETQYF	TRBV5-1	TRBJ2-5	-	few
TGCGCCAGCAGCCAAGTGGTTACGGCATATAATTCACCCCTCCACTTT	CASSQVVTAYNSPLHF	TRBV4-1	TRBJ1-6	-	many
TGCAGTGCTAGACATCCGGGGGTAGATACGCAGTATTTT	CSARHPGVDTQYF	TRBV20-1	TRBJ2-3	-	few
TGTGCCAGCAGCTTACGGGGTACAGGCTCCTACGAGCAGTACTTC	CASSLRGTGSYEQYF	TRBV7-6	TRBJ2-7	-	few
TGTGCCAGCAGCCCGTCGGTAGGTCCGGGGGGGATTTATGAGCAGTTCTTC	CASSPSVGPGGIYEQFF	TRBV7-3	TRBJ2-1	TRBD2	few
TGTGCCATCAGGTCCCACAAAAACACTGAAGCTTTCTTT	CAIRSHKNTEAFF	TRBV10-3	TRBJ1-1	-	few
TGTGCCAGCAAACGAGGGGGGAGCACAGATACGCAGTATTTT	CASKRGGSTDTQYF	TRBV12-3/TRBV12-4	TRBJ2-3	-	many
TGTGCCAGCGGAGACGGAAATCATCAAGCCGGGGAGCTGTTTTTT	CASGDGNHQAGELFF	TRBV6-2/TRBV6-3	TRBJ2-2	-	few
TGTGCCAGCAGTGCCGACAGGGGCCGGGGTGGCTACACCTTC	CASSADRGRGGYTF	TRBV12-3/TRBV12-4	TRBJ1-2	TRBD1	few
TGTGCCAGCAGCTTGGTTGGAGGGCTTTACAATGAGCAGTTCTTC	CASSLVGGLYNEQFF	TRBV7-2	TRBJ2-1	-	many
TGTGCCAGCAGCCAAACCGGGACTAGCGACAATGAGCAGTTCTTC	CASSQTGTSDNEQFF	TRBV7-3	TRBJ2-1	TRBD2	many
TGCGCCAGCAGCCAAGGCTATAGCTCCTATAATTCACCCCTCCACTTT	CASSQGYSSYNSPLHF	TRBV4-3	TRBJ1-6	-	-
TGTGCCAGCAGCCCCGAGGGTTGGCACAGCGGGGAGCTGTTTTTT	CASSPEGWHSGELFF	TRBV7-2	TRBJ2-2	-	-
TGTGCCAGCCAAAAGACCCGACAAGAGACCCAGTACTTC	CASQKTRQETQYF	TRBV12-3/TRBV12-4	TRBJ2-5	-	-
TGCGCCAGCAGCTTAGAAGGGCTCGGCTACAATGAGCAGTTCTTC	CASSLEGLGYNEQFF	TRBV5-1	TRBJ2-1	-	-
TGTGCCAGCAGCTCCCGTAACAGTAATGAGCAGTTCTTC	CASSSRNSNEQFF	TRBV11-1	TRBJ2-1	-	-
TGCAGCGTTGAAGATCGACACTCCTACACAGATACGCAGTATTTT	CSVEDRHSYTDTQYF	TRBV29-1	TRBJ2-3	-	-
TGCAGCGTTGTTGTGACTCTCCGAGTCACTGAAGCTTTCTTT	CSVVVTLRVTEAFF	TRBV29-1	TRBJ1-1	-	-
TGCGCCAGCAGCCAACTAGCGGGGGGAGCGAACACCGGGGAGCTGTTTTTT	CASSQLAGGANTGELFF	TRBV5-1	TRBJ2-2	TRBD2	few
TGCGCCAGCAGCTTTACATCCGGGGAGGGAAGTCTGTTTTTT	CASSFTSGEGSLFF	TRBV5-1	TRBJ1-4	-	-
TGCGCCAGCAGCCAAGAGATAGGACTCTCCGGCTACACCTTC	CASSQEIGLSGYTF	TRBV4-3	TRBJ1-2	-	-
TGTGCCAGCAGCCAAGCGTCGGCTGGAAACACCATATATTTT	CASSQASAGNTIYF	TRBV3-1	TRBJ1-3	-	few
TGTGCCACCAGCAGAGACCGGGACACCTACAATGAGCAGTTCTTC	CATSRDRDTYNEQFF	TRBV15	TRBJ2-1	-	many
TGTGCCAGCAGCTTCAACTCGGGGGATACGCAGTATTTT	CASSFNSGDTQYF	TRBV7-2	TRBJ2-3	-	few
TGTGCCAGCAGTTACTGGACCAGGGGGCGCGGCGGGGAGCTGTTTTTT	CASSYWTRGRGGELFF	TRBV6-2/TRBV6-3	TRBJ2-2	TRBD1	few
TGTGCCACCCGGGGGTCGGGGGATGAGCAGTTCTTC	CATRGSGDEQFF	TRBV24-1	TRBJ2-1	-	few